The clone carrying this TCR beta chain has at least ten counts. Antigen specificity is unknown. The sample's time point: newly diagnosed GD, antithyroid drugs for less than 3 months. PBMC-derived RNA was used for the TCR library. Patient provenance is recorded as an endocrinology department in Xi'an, China. The germline V gene has CDR1 SGHDN and CDR2 FVKESK. The CDR3 loop spans 13 amino acids. The ends lost 4 bases at V and 13 bases at J; junction bases unmatched: 8. This entry comes from a study of regulatory T cells in long-lasting Graves disease. Overall study findings and caveats: Accuracy could have been hurt by small sample size.

Construction of the TCR beta libraries employed iRepertoire HTBI primers in conjunction with Arm-PCR of CDR3 regions. TCRdb re-analysed the multiplex PCR reads in MiXCR, keeping a single row per CDR3 protein. The table records roughly 520,000 distinct CDR3 sequences, 9.5% to 15% of them present only once. The same sample was also used in a study of T cells in Graves' hyperthyroidism and ophthalmopathy. This second report adds: Diagnostic assessment was based on clinical symptoms, serum thyroxine and TRAb, thyroid ultrasound and orbital computed tomography. Blood also carried most thyroid clonotypes expanded above 0.001.

This sequence joins TRBV14 and TRBJ2-1, with TRBD2 matching over 9 bases. The input for sequencing was peripheral blood mononuclear cells (PBMCs), taken at new diagnosis, from a patient treated with antithyroid drugs. The source is a woman aged 30 to 39 with Graves disease. CDR3 loop: CASSLQPSGNQFF. The CDR3 coding sequence is TGTGCCAGCAGCCTACAGCCTAGCGGGAATCAGTTCTTC.